This TCR beta chain was documented in a study of blood T cells in healthy people across ages (dated by TCRdb to the mid-2010s). Background on the whole study: Template switching captured roughly one uniquely barcoded TCR beta cDNA molecule per two T cells in model experiments. Age-related changes in TCR beta repertoire diversity were measured in the study by deep sequencing normalized with unique cDNA molecular identifiers. Donors were grouped into four age groups: young (average roughly 15 years), middle-aged (39), aged (about 59) and long-lived (around 82). To avoid experimental bias, donors of different ages were spread randomly across the sequencing lanes. For two donors (one aged 18 to 29 and one aged 80 or older), the study analyzed two additional independent replicas of 1 million unique cDNA reads from the same blood draw. Here is what the overall study found, with its caveats: Compared with the aged group, the long-lived group had more naive CD4+ T cells, fewer expanded clones and increased TCR diversity, suggesting age selection. A strong correlation was found between observed TCR beta diversity and the percentage of naive T cells measured by flow cytometry. Donor CMV infection status was unknown, potentially confounding age-related changes in expanded clonotypes. Bulk unsorted PBMC profiling prevented conclusive comparison of naive and antigen-experienced compartments. Observed TCR beta diversity per million T cells fell roughly linearly with age, and a significant reduction was already apparent by age roughly 40. Total diversity estimates from one million sequenced T cells were considered lower bounds and underestimates.

Via the germline V gene (reference sequence), CDR1 is MNHEY and CDR2 SMNVEV. From the cysteine up to the phenylalanine, the CDR3 has a length of 16 residues. Only CDR3 DNA is held: 48 bases, read in frame from base 1. Concerning this clonotype: Its binding antigen is unknown. Mismatch with germline at one junction end may stem from a read error.

Receptor amplification or capture employed 5' RACE. For sequencing, an Illumina HiSeq 2500 was employed. The second PCR ran for roughly 6 to 11 cycles and used a J-beta primer mix along with a sample-barcoded 5' primer. Each TCR beta cDNA molecule received a unique molecular identifier from a template-switch 5' adaptor carrying 12 random nucleotides. Each sample yielded at least 2.5 million CDR3-containing paired-end reads. First-strand cDNA synthesis was performed from all RNA using the Mint cDNA synthesis kit, with priming by a TRBC-specific oligonucleotide. Following uracil-DNA glycosylase treatment, a first 18-cycle PCR with universal primers M1SS and BC2_uni_R was performed on all cDNA. Per the authors' processing: For normalization, 1 million high-quality reads, each with a distinct molecular identifier, were randomly selected from each sample. Reads sharing molecular identifiers were discarded rather than binned into consensus sequences. MiTCR, run with a Q25 quality threshold and the strictest error-elimination algorithm, handled CDR3 identification, clonotype clustering and error correction. A nonparametric unseen species model with Euler transformation was used to estimate a lower bound on total TCR beta diversity. The public reads were reanalyzed by TCRdb: fastp trimming at Q25, MiXCR alignment, in-frame beta chains only. A single entry per CDR3 protein holds the most common genes and DNA from its merged rows. The V and J calls reflect TCRdb's pipeline rather than the authors' work. Here the sample has some 900,000 distinct CDR3 sequences; 29% occur a single time. The ten largest clones add up to 17% of the sample.

Systemically healthy Caucasian individuals from Russia, over 30 in total and aged about 6 to 95 years, were included as donors. Each donor gave about 9.7 milliliters of peripheral blood, drawn into EDTA-treated Vacutainer tubes. Ficoll-Paque density-gradient centrifugation was used to isolate PBMCs, with at least 7 million per sample. Trizol reagent was used to extract total RNA from the PBMCs, yielding at least 5 micrograms per sample. The percentages of naive CD45RAhigh/CD27high T cells were determined by flow cytometry on a PBMC aliquot from every donor. The sample was blood. The source is a woman of 80 years or more in good health. The chain is made from TRBV27 and TRBJ1-4; TRBD1 aligns with 8 central bases. The DNA is TGCGCCAGCAGCCATCCCGGGGACAGGTCTAATAAAAAACTGTTTTTT. Translated, it gives CASSHPGDRSNKKLFF.